The sequence of this TCR beta chain was determined in a study of T cell responses to AZD1222 COVID-19 vaccine. Libraries were prepared by immunoSEQ multiplex PCR; TCRdb keeps only in-frame clonotypes and omits some of them. The data hold roughly 180,000 clones, with about 93% observed a single time. Notes on the study in general: Baseline serology detected seropositivity in only five to seven AZD1222 recipients. Donors were mostly white British, more females; clonal diversity possibly underestimated.

Concerning this clone: Antigen specificity is unknown.

The sample in question was peripheral blood, obtained 28 days after the second AZD1222 dose. The origin of this receptor is an adult who received the AZD1222 COVID-19 vaccine.

CDR3 nucleotides: TGTGCCAGCGGAGGCAGCCTTAGACTAGCGGGAGGGGTCCACAATGAGCAGTTCTTC. The encoded protein is CASGGSLRLAGGVHNEQFF. The chain recombines TRBV7-6 with TRBJ2-1; TRBD2 matches 14 bases. Germline CDR1 is SGHVS and CDR2 is FNYEAQ. The junction had 17 bases not matched to a gene; V was cut back by 8 bases and J by 5 bases. CDR3 size: 19 residues.